These T cell receptor beta chains were read from a single sample in a study of T cells in Graves' hyperthyroidism and ophthalmopathy. From the multiplex PCR reads, TCRdb called clonotypes with MiXCR, one entry per CDR3 protein. The sample includes fewer than 300,000 distinct CDR3 sequences, 12% to 15% seen only once; the top ten take over 30%. Sequencing was carried out using blood. The receptors were gathered from a woman aged 45-59 years with Graves' hyperthyroidism that later progressed to Graves' ophthalmopathy. Both conserved end residues are part of each CDR3. A D gene is named only where the DNA matches it firmly. For some rows the clone size is stated as once, few or many, or as a class when expanded; others skip it.

v_gene,abundance,j_gene,d_gene,CDR3nt,CDR3aa
TRBV7-2,many,TRBJ1-4,TRBD1,TGTGCCAGCAGCTTAGGGGGACAGGGAAACGAAAAACTGTTTTTT,CASSLGGQGNEKLFF
TRBV30,NA,TRBJ1-2,NA,TGTGCCTGGATTCGGGCAGGGCGGCAGTATGGCCACACCTTC,CAWIRAGRQYGHTF
TRBV5-1,many,TRBJ2-1,TRBD2,TGCGCCAGCACCAGGACTAGCGGGAGTAGAGAGCAGTTCTTC,CASTRTSGSREQFF
TRBV20-1,many,TRBJ2-3,NA,TGCAGTGCAGGGTTAGCGGCGTTTTCAGATACGCAGTATTTT,CSAGLAAFSDTQYF
TRBV7-3,many,TRBJ2-1,NA,TGTGCCAGCAGCTTAATTCCCTACAATGAGCAGTTCTTC,CASSLIPYNEQFF
TRBV28,few,TRBJ2-2,TRBD1,TGTGCCAGCAGTGGGAGACAGGGTGCGGCCGGGGAGCTGTTTTTT,CASSGRQGAAGELFF
TRBV19,few,TRBJ2-1,TRBD2,TGTGCCAGTAGGGGGCATAGCGGGTCCTTCTACAATGAGCAGTTCTTC,CASRGHSGSFYNEQFF
TRBV6-1,many,TRBJ2-1,TRBD2,TGTGCCAGCACCGAAGCGGGAGCCAATGAGCAGTTCTTC,CASTEAGANEQFF
TRBV14,many,TRBJ2-1,NA,TGTGCCAGCAGCCACAAACTAACCGACAATGAGCAGTTCTTC,CASSHKLTDNEQFF
TRBV28,many,TRBJ2-1,TRBD2,TGTGCCAGCAGTTTATTCGGGAGGTTTACCAATGAGCAGTTCTTC,CASSLFGRFTNEQFF
TRBV2,many,TRBJ2-1,TRBD2,TGTGCCAGCACTGAAGAGGTGGGACTAGCGTATGAGCAGTTCTTC,CASTEEVGLAYEQFF
TRBV20-1,many,TRBJ2-7,NA,TGCAGTGCTAGCCAGGCAACCTACGAGCAGTACTTC,CSASQATYEQYF
TRBV2,NA,TRBJ2-1,TRBD2,TGTGCCAGCGTCAAGGGGCGGGAGGGGAGAAATGAGCAGTTCTTC,CASVKGREGRNEQFF
TRBV27,NA,TRBJ1-2,NA,TGTGCCAGCAGTTTATCGAGGGGTACGGGCGGCTACACCTTC,CASSLSRGTGGYTF
TRBV19,NA,TRBJ2-2,NA,TGTGCCAGTAGTATCGGAGCCAGGTACACCGGGGAGCTGTTTTTT,CASSIGARYTGELFF
TRBV28,many,TRBJ2-3,TRBD1,TGTGCCAGCAGTTACCCTCAGGGGGCTAGCACAGATACGCAGTATTTT,CASSYPQGASTDTQYF
TRBV29-1,many,TRBJ2-7,TRBD1,TGCAGCGTTCAAACCGGGACAGACTCCTACGAGCAGTACTTC,CSVQTGTDSYEQYF
TRBV10-3,many,TRBJ2-2,NA,TGTGCCATCAGTGAGGGGAACGGGGCGAACACCGGGGAGCTGTTTTTT,CAISEGNGANTGELFF
TRBV12-3/TRBV12-4,many,TRBJ1-2,NA,TGTGCCAGCACTGGAACCCCGGACTATGGCTACACCTTC,CASTGTPDYGYTF
TRBV11-2,NA,TRBJ2-7,NA,TGTGCCAGCAGCTTAGAACCTTTCAGCTCCTACGAGCAGTACTTC,CASSLEPFSSYEQYF
TRBV5-1,NA,TRBJ2-5,NA,TGCGCCAGCAGCTTAAGGCAGCGTGAGACCCAGTACTTC,CASSLRQRETQYF
TRBV5-1,few,TRBJ1-1,TRBD1,TGCGCCAGCAGCTTGGCGACAGGGTGGAACACTGAAGCTTTCTTT,CASSLATGWNTEAFF
TRBV24-1,many,TRBJ1-1,TRBD1,TGTGCCACCAGCGCCCCGGGACAGCCGAACACTGAAGCTTTCTTT,CATSAPGQPNTEAFF
TRBV7-9,many,TRBJ2-3,TRBD1,TGTGCCAGCAGCTTAGATCAGGGGGCCATAGATACGCAGTATTTT,CASSLDQGAIDTQYF
TRBV7-3,NA,TRBJ2-4,NA,TGTGCCAGCAGCTCCCGCTCCGACCCTGGTCTGGATTCTGACATTCAGTACTTC,CASSSRSDPGLDSDIQYF
TRBV20-1,many,TRBJ2-3,NA,TGCAGTGCTAAGGGCGGGGAAGAGCCGCAGTATTTT,CSAKGGEEPQYF
TRBV5-1,many,TRBJ2-1,TRBD2,TGCGCCAGCAGCTCCGGGACTAGCGGGAGAGAGTTCTTC,CASSSGTSGREFF
TRBV27,many,TRBJ2-7,NA,TGTGCCAGCAGTTTATCCATGGGGGACGAGCAGTACTTC,CASSLSMGDEQYF
TRBV27,many,TRBJ2-7,TRBD1,TGTGCCAGCAGTTTGAACAGGGGCGCCTACGAGCAGTACTTC,CASSLNRGAYEQYF
TRBV27,many,TRBJ2-6,NA,TGTGCCAGCAGATTTATGAGTGGGGCCAACGTCCTGACTTTC,CASRFMSGANVLTF
TRBV6-1,many,TRBJ2-3,TRBD2,TGTGCCAGCAGGGGCGGCGGGAGCAGGACAGATACGCAGTATTTT,CASRGGGSRTDTQYF
TRBV9,many,TRBJ1-1,NA,TGTGCCAGCAGCGTAGAGGGCCGCGGGGACACTGAAGCTTTCTTT,CASSVEGRGDTEAFF
TRBV24-1,many,TRBJ2-3,NA,TGTGCCACCAGTGATCCGTCTGTTTCCTACACAGATACGCAGTATTTT,CATSDPSVSYTDTQYF